Listed here is a single TCR beta chain. Which antigen it targets is not known. Base qualities are not recorded, but no much larger clone differs from it by a single base. Unmatched junction bases come to 5, with V trimmed by 4 bases and J by 3 bases. CDR1 and CDR2 were assigned from the germline V gene as SGHTA and FQGTGA. The CDR3 numbers 15 residues from cysteine through phenylalanine. CDR3 DNA is the only sequence kept; it has 45 bases, read in frame from the first base. The entry originates in a study of OX40 agonist ivuxolimab in advanced cancers. At the level of the whole study: The costimulatory receptor OX40 (CD134) was targeted by ivuxolimab, a fully human IgG2 agonistic monoclonal antibody. Intravenous ivuxolimab was administered to patients every 2 weeks at six dose levels: 0.01, 0.1, 0.3, 1.5, 3 and 10 mg/kg. Of the roughly 54 dose-escalation patients, hepatocellular carcinoma was present in roughly 19, melanoma in around 15, renal cell carcinoma in 9 and head and neck cancer in 9. The dose-escalation cohort was about 83% male with a mean age of approximately 60 years, ranging from roughly 20 to 80. Patients were allowed to have had prior anti-PD-1, anti-PD-L1 or anti-CTLA-4 therapy, and around two fifths of the dose-escalation patients had been treated with checkpoint inhibitors. Partial responses occurred in three dose-escalation patients: two with cutaneous melanoma and one with hepatocellular carcinoma. The purpose of peripheral TCRbeta sequencing was to test whether ivuxolimab changed TCR sequence diversity and led to clonal T-cell expansion. The paper reports the monotherapy dose-escalation portion (N ≈ 52 patients) of the phase I ivuxolimab trial. Study-wide conclusions, independent of this receptor: After ivuxolimab, more expanded clones were found on average in CD8+ T cells than in CD4+ T cells. The antigen specificity of the clonally expanded peripheral T cells was not determined. Low levels of normalized T-cell clonal expansion were also shown by some nonresponding patients. In the 0.1-3.0 mg/kg groups, partial responders were among the patients with the lowest normalized peripheral clonal expansion, particularly in CD8+ T cells. At doses of 0.1 to 3.0 mg/kg, clonal expansion of both CD4+ and CD8+ T cells in blood was seen between baseline and week 6.

Genomic DNA was isolated from the sorted cells so that the TCRbeta CDR3 region could be sequenced. TCRbeta CDR3 regions were sequenced using the immunoSEQ Assay. TCRdb took over this immuneACCESS table, retaining in-frame rearrangements with V and J assigned. Such tables are incomplete; in checked studies, under half of the missing clones stem from an unresolved V gene, and the remainder is unexplained. The table for this sample lists 100,000 or so clones; 75% to 95% of them were counted only once. More than 0.25% of the sample comes from the top ten. Patients with a history of autoimmune disease or receiving systemic immunosuppression were excluded from the trial. Peripheral blood for TCR sequencing was collected from all dose cohorts at baseline, on cycle 4 day 1, and on cycle 7 day 1. The samples were drawn from a first-in-human, open-label, multicenter phase I dose-escalation trial of ivuxolimab. Adults with locally advanced or metastatic melanoma, renal cell carcinoma, hepatocellular carcinoma or head and neck squamous cell carcinoma were enrolled in the trial. Before TCR sequencing, CD4+ T cells and CD8+ T cells from peripheral blood were sorted into separate populations.

The clonotype comes from an adult with an advanced solid tumor such as melanoma, head and neck, liver or kidney cancer. This specimen was CD4+ or CD8+ T cells sorted from blood, taken in a trial of the OX40 agonist ivuxolimab. The rearranged chain carries TRBV7-3 and TRBJ2-1, with 8 junctional bases fitting TRBD2. The CDR3 reads as follows: CASSSGLGFYNEQFF. The DNA sequence reads TGTGCCAGCAGCTCGGGACTAGGTTTCTACAATGAGCAGTTCTTC.